The source of this TCR beta chain is a study of blood T cell repertoires in COVID-19. Assay used: immunoSEQ multiplex PCR; TCRdb lists only in-frame clones, some missing. The table includes almost 250,000 clones, approximately 89% detected once. V lost 10 bases and J 7 bases, leaving 20 bases between the germline ends. The CDR3 totals 14 residues. The V gene's germline CDR1 is ENHRY and CDR2 SYGVKD. The sample was peripheral blood. This rearrangement joins TRBV10-3 to TRBJ1-5, with D maybe TRBD1 (5 bases). The source of this sequence is a woman aged 60-70 years who had recovered from COVID-19. In DNA form, the CDR3 reads TGTGCCACCTTGGACACCGACTCCCACCAGCCCCAGCATTTT. It is translated as CATLDTDSHQPQHF.